This T cell receptor beta chain was recorded in a study of vaccination and CD4 T cells after COVID-19. The Oncomine TCR Beta short-read assay was applied to DNA of cultured CD4+ T cells. One entry per CDR3 protein, called by TCRdb with MiXCR from the PCR reads. The repertoire holds some 21,000 distinct CDR3 sequences, with almost 50% as singletons. Stated treatment: approximately 9-day PBMC culture with coronavirus spike peptide pools or control peptides (ViraFEST assay). A remark on this clonotype: What it recognizes is unknown.

Sequenced material: CD4+ T cells from blood, cultured in vitro. The TCR originated in a human donor who had recovered from COVID-19.

CDR3 in amino acids: CASSSMRTYNEQFF. DNA for the CDR3: TGTGCCAGCAGCTCCATGCGGACCTACAATGAGCAGTTCTTC. The V and J genes are TRBV11-2 and TRBJ2-1; D remains unclear. The CDR3 runs to 14 residues. Germline V lookup: CDR1 SGHAT, CDR2 FQNNGV. Trimming removed 4 bases from V and 2 bases from J, with 9 bases in between.